The rows below give T cell receptor beta chains drawn from one sample of a study of shared clonotypes between healthy human individuals. Using immunoSEQ multiplex PCR, the repertoire was profiled, and TCRdb retains in-frame clones only, with some absent. Of roughly 2,000,000 clones listed, 80% to 95% are singletons. Sequencing was carried out using naive CD8+ T cells from PBMCs. The receptors were sampled from a young man in good health. Some clones in this sample may be carry-over from other donors' samples. Each CDR3 is given with its conserved first and last residue. A D gene is named only where the DNA matches it firmly. Clone sizes are given selectively: once, few, many, or a class where the clone is expanded.

clone_size,v_call,d_call,j_call,cdr3_nt,cdr3_aa
NA,TRBV19,NA,TRBJ1-5,TGTGCCAGTAGCTTGACAGGACCGAATAGCAATCAGCCCCAGCATTTT,CASSLTGPNSNQPQHF
NA,TRBV19,NA,TRBJ1-2,TGTGCCAGTAGTATCGGCCTGAATACCTATGGCTACACCTTC,CASSIGLNTYGYTF
NA,TRBV19,NA,TRBJ2-1,TGTGCCAGTAGTATAGTAGGGGGGACCAATGAGCAGTTCTTC,CASSIVGGTNEQFF
NA,TRBV9,NA,TRBJ2-7,TGTGCCAGCAGCCACGGCAGGGGGGGCGGGTACGAGCAGTACTTC,CASSHGRGGGYEQYF
NA,TRBV28,NA,TRBJ1-2,TGTGCCAGCAGTGCCATGGGGGCCGGGCGGGGCTACACCTTC,CASSAMGAGRGYTF
NA,TRBV28,TRBD1,TRBJ2-7,TGTGCCAGCACTTTGGACAGGTCCCGCTACGAGCAGTACTTC,CASTLDRSRYEQYF
NA,TRBV19,NA,TRBJ2-2,TGTGCCAGTAGGTGGAGGGGGGACACCGGGGAGCTGTTTTTT,CASRWRGDTGELFF
NA,TRBV27,TRBD2,TRBJ2-7,TGTGCCAGCTCCGACGGACTAGCGTACGAGCAGTACTTC,CASSDGLAYEQYF
NA,TRBV6-5,TRBD1,TRBJ1-3,TGTGCCAGCAGACCCCAGGGGGTAACAGGAAACACCATATATTTT,CASRPQGVTGNTIYF
NA,TRBV21-1,NA,TRBJ2-1,TGTGCCAGCAGCAAAGTCACGCTACGGGGAGGGCCCTACAATGAGCAGTTCTTC,CASSKVTLRGGPYNEQFF
NA,TRBV7-9,TRBD1,TRBJ1-2,TGTGCCTGTCCCCAGGGGGCCTCTAACTATGGCTACACCTTC,CACPQGASNYGYTF
NA,TRBV9,NA,TRBJ2-7,TGTGCCAGCAGCGTAGGAGGAACAGCCATGGGCTACGAGCAGTACTTC,CASSVGGTAMGYEQYF
NA,TRBV28,NA,TRBJ1-5,TGTGCCAGCACCTATCGGGACCGTAGCAATCAGCCCCAGCATTTT,CASTYRDRSNQPQHF
NA,TRBV27,TRBD1,TRBJ1-5,TGTGCCAGCAGTGAACGAGGAACAGGGGGTTATAGCAATCAGCCCCAGCATTTT,CASSERGTGGYSNQPQHF
NA,TRBV19,NA,TRBJ2-1,TGTGCCAGTAGTATATCGGCAGGCCCTTACAATGAGCAGTTCTTC,CASSISAGPYNEQFF
NA,TRBV7-9,NA,TRBJ2-7,TGTGCCAGCGACGACCTCATAGGCGAGCAGTACTTC,CASDDLIGEQYF
NA,TRBV7-9,TRBD2,TRBJ2-1,TGTGCCAGCAGCGAGGGGGACGAGCGGGAGTACTACAATGAGCAGTTCTTC,CASSEGDEREYYNEQFF
NA,TRBV5-1,TRBD2,TRBJ2-2,TGCGCCAGCAGCTTGGTTGGTAGCGGGAGAGTTGACACCGGGGAGCTGTTTTTT,CASSLVGSGRVDTGELFF
NA,TRBV18,NA,TRBJ1-3,TGTGCCAGCTCACCAACTCGGGGTCCTGGAAACACCATATATTTT,CASSPTRGPGNTIYF
NA,TRBV4-3,NA,TRBJ1-2,TGCGCCAGCAGCCAAGATTTAGGCCATAACTATGGCTACACCTTC,CASSQDLGHNYGYTF
NA,TRBV2,NA,TRBJ1-1,TGTGCCAGCACCGGGGGGCCGAACACTGAAGCTTTCTTT,CASTGGPNTEAFF
NA,TRBV9,TRBD2,TRBJ2-5,TGTGCCAGCAGCGTTAGCGGGAGTTGGGAGACCCAGTACTTC,CASSVSGSWETQYF
NA,TRBV4-2,NA,TRBJ1-2,TGTGCCAGCAGTTCTTGGACAAACGCTAACTATGGCTACACCTTC,CASSSWTNANYGYTF
once,TRBV5-6,TRBD2,TRBJ2-1,TGTGCCAGCAGCGCAGTAGCGGGAGCTACCTACAATGAGCAGTTCTTC,CASSAVAGATYNEQFF
NA,TRBV4-3,TRBD2,TRBJ2-3,TGCGCCAGCAGCCAGGCCCCTAGCGGGATTGATACGCAGTATTTT,CASSQAPSGIDTQYF
NA,TRBV28,NA,TRBJ2-5,TGTGCCAGCAGTTTTCAGGGGAAAGAGACCCAGTACTTC,CASSFQGKETQYF
NA,TRBV4-1,NA,TRBJ2-7,TGCGCCAGCAGCCAAGATAAGCGCGGCCCCTACGAGCAGTACTTC,CASSQDKRGPYEQYF
NA,TRBV9,TRBD1,TRBJ2-1,TGTGCCAGCAATCGGGACAGGGTCCATAACAATGAGCAGTTCTTC,CASNRDRVHNNEQFF
NA,TRBV2,NA,TRBJ1-5,TGTGCCAGCAGTGAAAGGCAGGGCGCAGGGCCCCAGCATTTT,CASSERQGAGPQHF
NA,TRBV7-8,TRBD1,TRBJ2-1,TGTGCCAGCAGCACACTCACAGGGGGCAGGCGATCAGTCTATGAGCAGTTCTTC,CASSTLTGGRRSVYEQFF
NA,TRBV19,NA,TRBJ2-1,TGTGCCAGTAGTATTGGAGGGGGCTCCTACAATGAGCAGTTCTTC,CASSIGGGSYNEQFF
once,TRBV7-3,NA,TRBJ2-1,TGTGCCAGCAGCCCCGGGGCGGACTACAATGAGCAGTTCTTC,CASSPGADYNEQFF
NA,TRBV9,TRBD1,TRBJ2-7,TGTGCCAGCAGCCAAACAGGGGGCTCCTACGAGCAGTACTTC,CASSQTGGSYEQYF
NA,TRBV2,TRBD2,TRBJ2-7,TGTGCCAGCAGTGAAGGGGCTAGCGGGGGTCCCTACGAGCAGTACTTC,CASSEGASGGPYEQYF
once,TRBV4-1,NA,TRBJ2-3,TGCGCCAGCAGCCTCCCCGGGTCTTTCTCTTCGGCAGATACGCAGTATTTT,CASSLPGSFSSADTQYF
NA,TRBV7-6,NA,TRBJ2-6,TGTGCCAGCAGCTTAACTCGGGTTGGCGGGGCCAACGTCCTGACTTTC,CASSLTRVGGANVLTF
NA,TRBV19,NA,TRBJ1-5,TGTGCCAGTAGTATAGGAGACAGGAGCCTCAAGCCCCAGCATTTT,CASSIGDRSLKPQHF
NA,TRBV7-9,NA,TRBJ2-1,TGTGCCAGCAGCTTAGGTGACGGTGGGAATGAGCAGTTCTTC,CASSLGDGGNEQFF
NA,TRBV10-3,TRBD2,TRBJ2-7,TGTGCCATCAGTGAGATTAAGGTCGTTGGACTAGTATTGGTGCAGTACTTC,CAISEIKVVGLVLVQYF
NA,TRBV11-2,NA,TRBJ2-7,TGTGCCAGCGAGGGCCGTGGGGTATACGAGCAGTACTTC,CASEGRGVYEQYF
NA,TRBV28,NA,TRBJ2-7,TGTGCCAGCAGTCCCCTATCCTTAGAAACCCACTCCTACGAGCAGTACTTC,CASSPLSLETHSYEQYF
NA,TRBV4-1,TRBD1,TRBJ1-1,TGCGCCAGCAGAAACAGGGGCACTGAAGCTTTCTTT,CASRNRGTEAFF
NA,TRBV4-2,NA,TRBJ2-7,TGTGCCAGCAGCCAAGGGACACCCTACGAGCAGTACTTC,CASSQGTPYEQYF
NA,TRBV28,NA,TRBJ1-1,TGTGCCAGCAGTTTAGGCAGAGGGGCCACTGAAGCTTTCTTT,CASSLGRGATEAFF
NA,TRBV28,TRBD1,TRBJ2-7,TGTGCCAGCAGTACAGACAGGGACTCCTACGAGCAGTACTTC,CASSTDRDSYEQYF
NA,TRBV5-4,NA,TRBJ2-7,TGTGCCAGCAGCCTTAGACAGAACGAGCAGTACTTC,CASSLRQNEQYF
NA,TRBV4-1,TRBD1,TRBJ1-2,TGCGCCAGCAGCCAAGGAGACAGGGGTAACTATGGCTACACCTTC,CASSQGDRGNYGYTF
NA,TRBV5-1,NA,TRBJ2-5,TGCGCCAGCAGCTTGGACAGGCTAGAGGAGACCCAGTACTTC,CASSLDRLEETQYF
few,TRBV9,NA,TRBJ1-1,TGTGCCAGCAGCGTAGGGGGGGCGACTGAAGCTTTCTTT,CASSVGGATEAFF
NA,TRBV7-8,NA,TRBJ2-1,TGTGCCAGCAGCTTAGCGGGCCGTCACAATGAGCAGTTCTTC,CASSLAGRHNEQFF
NA,TRBV11-2,NA,TRBJ2-5,TGTGCCAGCAGCTTTTATCGAGGGCTAGGGGAGACCCAGTACTTC,CASSFYRGLGETQYF
NA,TRBV9,NA,TRBJ1-1,TGTGCCAGCAGCGACTCAGAGGCCGACAGCACAAACACTGAAGCTTTCTTT,CASSDSEADSTNTEAFF
NA,TRBV27,NA,TRBJ1-1,TGTGCCAGCAGTCCCCGGGCATTGGGTCCAAACACTGAAGCTTTCTTT,CASSPRALGPNTEAFF